This T cell receptor beta chain was recorded in a study of regulatory T cells in long-lasting Graves disease. This clonotype was seen ten or more times. The sample's time point: newly diagnosed GD, antithyroid drugs for less than 3 months. The authors made the TCR library using RNA they extracted from PBMCs. In building TCR beta libraries, iRepertoire HTBI primers were used together with Arm-PCR of CDR3 regions. TCRdb reanalysed the multiplex PCR reads using MiXCR and keeps one entry per CDR3 protein. The sample consists of approximately 230,000 distinct CDR3 sequences, roughly 18% of them appearing once. This TCR was recovered from a female donor with Graves disease. Sequencing used peripheral blood mononuclear cells (PBMCs), obtained at new diagnosis, from a patient treated with antithyroid drugs.

The CDR3 DNA is TGCAGTGCTAGAGGGGGACTCGCCAATGAGCAGTTCTTC. Encoded protein: CSARGGLANEQFF. This chain joins TRBV20-1 and TRBJ2-1; a possible D gene is TRBD2 (6 bases). Germline V CDR1 and CDR2: DFQATT, SNEGSKA (reference sequence). The CDR3 runs 13 residues. Trimming shortened V by 1 base and J by 6 bases, and 10 bases separated the two germline ends.